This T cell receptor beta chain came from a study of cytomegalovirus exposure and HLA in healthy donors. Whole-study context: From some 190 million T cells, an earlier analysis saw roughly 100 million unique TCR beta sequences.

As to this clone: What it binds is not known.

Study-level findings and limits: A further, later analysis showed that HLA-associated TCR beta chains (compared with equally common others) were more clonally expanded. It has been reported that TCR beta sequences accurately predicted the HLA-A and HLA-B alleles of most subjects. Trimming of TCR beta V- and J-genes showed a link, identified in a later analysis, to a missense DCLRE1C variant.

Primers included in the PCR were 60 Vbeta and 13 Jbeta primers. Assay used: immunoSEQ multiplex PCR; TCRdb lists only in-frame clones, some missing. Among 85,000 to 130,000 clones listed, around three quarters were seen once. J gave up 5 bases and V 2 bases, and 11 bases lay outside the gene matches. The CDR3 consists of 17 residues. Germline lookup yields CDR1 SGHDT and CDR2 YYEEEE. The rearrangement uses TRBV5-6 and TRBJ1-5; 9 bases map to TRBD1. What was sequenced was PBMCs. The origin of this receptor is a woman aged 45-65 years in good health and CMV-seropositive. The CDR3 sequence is CASSFGTGSNLYQPQHF. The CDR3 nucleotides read TGTGCCAGCAGCTTCGGGACAGGGTCCAACCTCTATCAGCCCCAGCATTTT. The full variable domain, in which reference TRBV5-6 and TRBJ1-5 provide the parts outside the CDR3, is DAGVTQSPTHLIKTRGQQVTLRCSPKSGHDTVSWYQQALGQGPQFIFQYYEEEERQRGNFPDRFSGHQFPNYSSELNVNALLLGDSALYLCASSFGTGSNLYQPQHFGDGTRLSIL.